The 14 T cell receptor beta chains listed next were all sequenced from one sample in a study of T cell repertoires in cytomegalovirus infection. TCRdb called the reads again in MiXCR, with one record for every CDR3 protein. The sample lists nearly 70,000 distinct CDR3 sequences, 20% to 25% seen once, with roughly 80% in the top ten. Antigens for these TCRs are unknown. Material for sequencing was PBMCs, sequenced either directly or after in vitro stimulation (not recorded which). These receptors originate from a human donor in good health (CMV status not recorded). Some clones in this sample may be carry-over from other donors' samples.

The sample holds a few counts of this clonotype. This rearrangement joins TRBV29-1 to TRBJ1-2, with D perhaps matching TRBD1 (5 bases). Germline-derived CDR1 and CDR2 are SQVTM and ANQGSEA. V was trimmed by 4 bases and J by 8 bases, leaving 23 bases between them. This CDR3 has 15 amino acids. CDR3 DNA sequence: TGCAGCGTTGCAGGTCTGAACTTCAGGGAGGACGGCTACACCTTC. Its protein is CSVAGLNFREDGYTF.

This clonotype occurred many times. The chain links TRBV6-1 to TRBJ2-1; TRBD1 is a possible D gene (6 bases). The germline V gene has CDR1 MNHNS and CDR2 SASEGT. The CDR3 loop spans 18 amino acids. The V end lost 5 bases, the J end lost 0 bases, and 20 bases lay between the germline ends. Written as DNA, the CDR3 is TGTGCCAGCAGTTATAGGGGGACCGTCGATCTCTCCTACAATGAGCAGTTCTTC. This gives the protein CASSYRGTVDLSYNEQFF.

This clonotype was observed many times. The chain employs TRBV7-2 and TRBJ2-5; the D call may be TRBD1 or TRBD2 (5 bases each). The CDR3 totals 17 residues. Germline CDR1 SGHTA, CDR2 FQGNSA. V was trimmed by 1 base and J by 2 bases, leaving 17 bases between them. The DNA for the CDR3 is TGTGCCAGCAGCTTAGGTCGGGACGCGTCCTGGCAAGAGACCCAGTACTTC. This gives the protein CASSLGRDASWQETQYF. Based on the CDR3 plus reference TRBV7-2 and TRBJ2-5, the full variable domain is GAGVSQSPSNKVTEKGKDVELRCDPISGHTALYWYRQSLGQGLEFLIYFQGNSAPDKSGLPSDRFSAERTGGSVSTLTIQRTQQEDSAVYLCASSLGRDASWQETQYFGPGTRLLVL.

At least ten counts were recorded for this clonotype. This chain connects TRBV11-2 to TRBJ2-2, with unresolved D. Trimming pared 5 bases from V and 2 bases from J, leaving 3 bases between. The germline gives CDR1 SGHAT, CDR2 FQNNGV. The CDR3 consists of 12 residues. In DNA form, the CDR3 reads TGTGCCAGCAGCCTTAACACCGGGGAGCTGTTTTTT. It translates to CASSLNTGELFF. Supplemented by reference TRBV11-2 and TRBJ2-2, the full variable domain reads EAGVAQSPRYKIIEKRQSVAFWCNPISGHATLYWYQQILGQGPKLLIQFQNNGVVDDSQLPKDRFSAERLKGVDSTLKIQPAKLEDSAVYLCASSLNTGELFFGEGSRLTVL.

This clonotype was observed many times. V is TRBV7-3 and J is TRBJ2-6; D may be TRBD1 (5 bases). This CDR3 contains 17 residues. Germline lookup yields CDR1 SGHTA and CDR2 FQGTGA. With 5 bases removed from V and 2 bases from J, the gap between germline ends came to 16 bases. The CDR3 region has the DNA TGTGCCAGCAGCCCCAACCAGGGTTACACTGGGGCCAACGTCCTGACTTTC. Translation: CASSPNQGYTGANVLTF. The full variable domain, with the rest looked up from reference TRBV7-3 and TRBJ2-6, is GAGVSQTPSNKVTEKGKYVELRCDPISGHTALYWYRQSLGQGPEFLIYFQGTGAADDSGLPNDRFFAVRPEGSVSTLKIQRTERGDSAVYLCASSPNQGYTGANVLTFGAGSRLTVL.

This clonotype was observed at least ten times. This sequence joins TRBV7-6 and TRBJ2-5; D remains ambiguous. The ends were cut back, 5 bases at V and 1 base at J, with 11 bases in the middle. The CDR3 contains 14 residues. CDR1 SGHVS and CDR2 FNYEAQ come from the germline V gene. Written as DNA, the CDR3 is TGTGCCAGCAGCCGAATGTCGGGCCAAGAGACCCAGTACTTC. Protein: CASSRMSGQETQYF.

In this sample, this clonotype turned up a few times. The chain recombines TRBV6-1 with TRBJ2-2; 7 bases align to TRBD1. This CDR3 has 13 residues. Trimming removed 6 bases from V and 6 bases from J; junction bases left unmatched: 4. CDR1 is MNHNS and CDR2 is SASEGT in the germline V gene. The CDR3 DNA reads TGTGCCAGCAGCCGAACAGGGGCCGGGGAGCTGTTTTTT. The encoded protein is CASSRTGAGELFF.

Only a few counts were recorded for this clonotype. The CDR3 nucleotides read TGCGCCAGCAGCCTCCTAAGGGGCGGCTGGGGTGAGCAGTTCTTC. This sequence encodes CASSLLRGGWGEQFF. The chain links TRBV4-1 to TRBJ2-1, with D possibly TRBD1 on 5 matching bases. Germline V gives CDR1 MGHRA, CDR2 YSYEKL. The CDR3 loop spans 15 amino acids. Trimming stripped 4 bases from V and 9 bases from J, with 19 bases between.

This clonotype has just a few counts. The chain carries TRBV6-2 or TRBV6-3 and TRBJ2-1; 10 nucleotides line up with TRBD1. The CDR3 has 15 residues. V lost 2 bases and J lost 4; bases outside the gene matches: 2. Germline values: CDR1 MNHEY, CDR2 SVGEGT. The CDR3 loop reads CASSYGTGAYNEQFF. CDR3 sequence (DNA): TGTGCCAGCAGTTACGGGACAGGGGCTTACAATGAGCAGTTCTTC.

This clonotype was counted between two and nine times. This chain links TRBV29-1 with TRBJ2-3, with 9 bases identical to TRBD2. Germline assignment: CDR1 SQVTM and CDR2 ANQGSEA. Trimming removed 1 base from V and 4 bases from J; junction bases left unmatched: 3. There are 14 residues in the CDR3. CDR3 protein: CSVEGSGRPDTQYF. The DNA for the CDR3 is TGCAGCGTTGAAGGTAGCGGGAGACCAGATACGCAGTATTTT.

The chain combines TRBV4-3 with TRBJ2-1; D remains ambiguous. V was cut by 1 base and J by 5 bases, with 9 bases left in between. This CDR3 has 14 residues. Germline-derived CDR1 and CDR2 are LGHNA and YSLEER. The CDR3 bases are TGCGCCAGCAGCCAAGGGTACAAAAACAATGAGCAGTTCTTC. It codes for CASSQGYKNNEQFF.

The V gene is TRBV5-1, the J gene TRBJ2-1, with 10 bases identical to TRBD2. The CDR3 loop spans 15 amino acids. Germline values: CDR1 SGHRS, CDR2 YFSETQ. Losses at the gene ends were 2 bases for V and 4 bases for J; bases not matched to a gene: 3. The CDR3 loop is CASSFTSGVYNEQFF. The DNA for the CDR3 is TGCGCCAGCAGCTTCACTAGCGGGGTATACAATGAGCAGTTCTTC.

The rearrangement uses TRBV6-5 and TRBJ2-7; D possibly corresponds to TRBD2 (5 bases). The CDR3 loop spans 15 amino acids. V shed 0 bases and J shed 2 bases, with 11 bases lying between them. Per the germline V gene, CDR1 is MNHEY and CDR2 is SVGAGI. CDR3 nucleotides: TGTGCCAGCAGTTACTCGCGGGCAGGAACCTACGAGCAGTACTTC. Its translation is CASSYSRAGTYEQYF.

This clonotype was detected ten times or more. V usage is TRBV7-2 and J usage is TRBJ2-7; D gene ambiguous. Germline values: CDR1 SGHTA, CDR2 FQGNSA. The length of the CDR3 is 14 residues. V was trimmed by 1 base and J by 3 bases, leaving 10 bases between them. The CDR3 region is CASSLVPDLYEQYF. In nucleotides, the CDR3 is TGTGCCAGCAGCTTAGTTCCAGACCTCTACGAGCAGTACTTC.